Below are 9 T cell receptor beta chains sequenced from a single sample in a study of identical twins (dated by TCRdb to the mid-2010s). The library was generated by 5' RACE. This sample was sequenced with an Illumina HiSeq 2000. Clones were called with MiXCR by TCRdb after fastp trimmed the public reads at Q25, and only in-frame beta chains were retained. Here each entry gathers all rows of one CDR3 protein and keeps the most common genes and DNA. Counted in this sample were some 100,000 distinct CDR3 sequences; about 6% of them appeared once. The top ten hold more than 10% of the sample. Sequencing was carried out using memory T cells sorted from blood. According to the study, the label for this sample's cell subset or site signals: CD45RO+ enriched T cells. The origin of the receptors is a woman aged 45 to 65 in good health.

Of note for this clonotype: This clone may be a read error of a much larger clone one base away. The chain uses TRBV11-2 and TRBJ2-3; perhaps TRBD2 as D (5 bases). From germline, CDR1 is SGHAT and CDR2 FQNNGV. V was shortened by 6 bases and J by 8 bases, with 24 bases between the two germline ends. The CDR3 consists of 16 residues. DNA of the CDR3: TGTGCCAGCAGACACAACCTGCGGAGCGGTGGTCTTACGCAGTATTTT. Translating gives CASRHNLRSGGLTQYF.

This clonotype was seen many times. The CDR3 DNA reads as TGTGCCAGCAGCGTAGCTTTAGGGACAGAAGAGACCCAGTACTTC. It is translated as CASSVALGTEETQYF. The V gene is TRBV9, the J gene TRBJ2-5; TRBD1 matches 7 bases. Germline V gives CDR1 SGDLS, CDR2 YYNGEE. This CDR3 has 15 amino acids. V lost 0 bases and J lost 3; bases outside the gene matches: 5.

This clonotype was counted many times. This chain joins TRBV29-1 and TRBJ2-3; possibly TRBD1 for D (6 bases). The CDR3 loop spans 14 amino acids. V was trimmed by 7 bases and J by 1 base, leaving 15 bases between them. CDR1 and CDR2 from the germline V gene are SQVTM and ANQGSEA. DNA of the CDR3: TGCAGCGCGGCGCCAGGGGTCGGCACAGATACGCAGTATTTT. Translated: CSAAPGVGTDTQYF.

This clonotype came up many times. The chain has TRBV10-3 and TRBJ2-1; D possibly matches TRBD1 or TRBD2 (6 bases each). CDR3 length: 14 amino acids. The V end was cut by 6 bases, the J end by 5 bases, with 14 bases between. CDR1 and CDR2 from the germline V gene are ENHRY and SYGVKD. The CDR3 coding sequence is TGTGCCATCAGGAGCGGGCAGGGGAACAATGAGCAGTTCTTC. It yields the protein CAIRSGQGNNEQFF.

CDR3 coding DNA: TGTGCCAGCTCACGACTAGGTCCGGATGAGCAGTTCTTC. Translated, it gives CASSRLGPDEQFF. The chain carries TRBV18 and TRBJ2-1; tentatively, D is TRBD2 (6 bases). Trimming stripped 4 bases from V and 8 bases from J, with 12 bases between. In germline, CDR1 is KGHSH, CDR2 LQKENI. This CDR3 has 13 residues.

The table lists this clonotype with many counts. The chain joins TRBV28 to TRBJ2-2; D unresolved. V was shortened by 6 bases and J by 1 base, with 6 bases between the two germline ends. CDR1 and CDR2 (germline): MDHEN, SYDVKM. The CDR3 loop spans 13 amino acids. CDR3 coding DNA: TGTGCCAGCAGCCTTGGGAACACCGGGGAGCTGTTTTTT. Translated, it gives CASSLGNTGELFF.

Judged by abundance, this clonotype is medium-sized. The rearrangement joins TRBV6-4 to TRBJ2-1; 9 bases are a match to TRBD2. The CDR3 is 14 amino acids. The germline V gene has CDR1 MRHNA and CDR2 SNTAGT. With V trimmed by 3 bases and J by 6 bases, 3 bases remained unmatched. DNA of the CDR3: TGTGCCAGCAGTGAGTCGACTAGCGGCAATGAGCAGTTCTTC. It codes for CASSESTSGNEQFF.

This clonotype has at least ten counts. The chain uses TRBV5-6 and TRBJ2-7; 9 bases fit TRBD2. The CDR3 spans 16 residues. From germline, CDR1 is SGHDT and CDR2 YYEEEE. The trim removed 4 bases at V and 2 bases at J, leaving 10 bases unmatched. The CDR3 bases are TGTGCCAGCAGCATGGGGCTCCTAGCGGGAACCTACGAGCAGTACTTC. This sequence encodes CASSMGLLAGTYEQYF.

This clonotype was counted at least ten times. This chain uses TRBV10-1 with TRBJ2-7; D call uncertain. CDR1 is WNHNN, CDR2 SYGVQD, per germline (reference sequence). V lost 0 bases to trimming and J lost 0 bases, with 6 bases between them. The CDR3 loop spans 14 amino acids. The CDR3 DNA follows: TGCGCCAGCAGTGAGTCTGGATTCTCCTACGAGCAGTACTTC. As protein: CASSESGFSYEQYF.